This entry describes one TCR beta chain. Its antigen is not known. Other DNA variants within this sample encode the same CDR3. These data originate in a study of Siglec-9 on CD8 T cells in melanoma. With 5 bases removed from V and 10 bases from J, the gap between germline ends came to 9 bases. Germline CDR1 is LNHDA and CDR2 is SQIVND (reference sequence). CDR3 length: 11 residues. Using immunoSEQ multiplex PCR, the repertoire was profiled, and TCRdb retains in-frame clones only, with some absent. The sample records 25,000 to 30,000 clones, about 80% being singletons. Study-wide results and caveats: An effector memory CD8+ T-cell subset seemingly accumulating in melanoma was reportedly marked and regulated by Siglec-9.

The chain carries TRBV19 and TRBJ2-1; no clear D. The TCR originated in a human donor in good health. Sequencing input: Siglec-9- CD8+ T cells sorted from blood. The CDR3 nucleotides read TGTGCCAGTAGTCTTGCACGGGAGCAGTTCTTC. Its protein is CASSLAREQFF.